Below are 16 T cell receptor beta chains sequenced from a single sample in a study of identical twins' blood T cells. TCRdb ran MiXCR on the 5' RACE reads and lists one entry per CDR3 protein. The sample records 300,000 to 400,000 distinct CDR3 sequences, 28% being singletons. Specimen: PBMCs. The receptors stem from a woman aged 18-55 years in good health.

This clonotype was observed a handful of times. V and J are TRBV15 and TRBJ1-2, with D tentatively TRBD1 (6 bases). CDR1 is LNHNV and CDR2 is YYDKDF in the germline V gene (reference sequence). The CDR3 covers 14 residues. Trimming stripped 0 bases from V and 6 bases from J, with 11 bases between. CDR3 region: CATSREVSGDGYTF. For the CDR3, the DNA is TGTGCCACCAGCAGAGAAGTTTCAGGGGATGGCTACACCTTC.

To note about this clonotype: It may be a read error: a sequence one base away is much more abundant. This chain uses TRBV2 with TRBJ2-2; unclear D gene. Germline V CDR1 and CDR2: SNHLY, FYNNEI. The CDR3 is 15 residues long. DNA of the CDR3: TGTGCCAGCAGTGAAAGGGCAGAGTACACCAGGGAGCTGTTTTTT. Its protein product is CASSERAEYTRELFF.

The CDR3 nucleotides are TGTGCCAGTAGTATAGTGGGAGCGATGGGGGAGCAGTACTTC. This sequence encodes CASSIVGAMGEQYF. This rearrangement joins TRBV19 to TRBJ2-7; weak D call: TRBD2 (5 bases). V lost 1 base and J lost 7, with 14 bases in between. The CDR3 covers 14 residues. Germline V CDR1 and CDR2: LNHDA, SQIVND (reference sequence).

This clonotype has a handful of counts. The rearrangement uses TRBV6-1 and TRBJ1-2; D is undetermined. The V end lost 9 bases, the J end lost 0 bases, and 14 bases lay between the germline ends. This CDR3 contains 14 residues. CDR1 MNHNS and CDR2 SASEGT come from the germline V gene. Here the CDR3 DNA reads TGTGCCAGTACCCCTCGAACACCTAACTATGGCTACACCTTC. The encoded protein is CASTPRTPNYGYTF.

As regards this clonotype: A much bigger clone sits one base away, suggesting this may be a read error. V usage is TRBV6-1 and J usage is TRBJ2-1; D is tentatively TRBD1 or TRBD2 (5 bases each). Germline CDR1 and CDR2: MNHNS and SASEGT. The CDR3 spans 15 residues. The germline V and J ends were trimmed by 10 bases and 1 base, with 17 bases remaining between them. CDR3 nucleotides: TGTGCCAACAGATTTGGGGGTGAATCCTACAATGAGCAGTTCTTC. Translating it yields CANRFGGESYNEQFF.

This clonotype was seen only a few times. This chain joins TRBV5-6 and TRBJ1-1; no clear D. Trimming pared 2 bases from V and 11 bases from J, leaving 13 bases between. The CDR3 is made up of 12 amino acids. The germline gives CDR1 SGHDT, CDR2 YYEEEE. In DNA form, the CDR3 reads TGTGCCAGCAGCTTCTTAGCAACCCCGGCTTTCTTT. Translated, it gives CASSFLATPAFF.

This clonotype was seen only a few times. The chain joins TRBV10-3 to TRBJ1-3; perhaps TRBD1 as D (5 bases). Germline CDR1 and CDR2: ENHRY and SYGVKD. Between the trimmed V and J ends, which lost 5 bases and 4 bases, there was a span of 18 bases. This CDR3 has 16 residues. The CDR3 bases are TGTGCCATCAGTTGGGGGGGGACCGGTCTCGGAAACACCATATATTTT. It specifies CAISWGGTGLGNTIYF.

This clonotype was observed a handful of times. V is TRBV25-1 and J is TRBJ2-7; D remains unclear. This CDR3 has 13 amino acids. V lost 1 base, J lost 0 bases, and 4 bases lay in between. The V gene's germline CDR1 is MGHDK and CDR2 SYGVNS. The CDR3 DNA reads as TGTGCCAGCAGTGAATTCCACTCCTACGAGCAGTACTTC. As protein: CASSEFHSYEQYF.

The rearrangement joins TRBV10-3 to TRBJ2-5; D is possibly TRBD1 or TRBD2 (7 bases each). The V gene's germline CDR1 is ENHRY and CDR2 SYGVKD. V gave up 10 bases and J gave up 2 bases, with 11 bases separating them. The CDR3 runs 12 residues. Here the CDR3 DNA reads TGTGCCACCCAGGGGGGGCAAGAGACCCAGTACTTC. This translates into CATQGGQETQYF.

The chain has TRBV11-2 and TRBJ1-2, with D unresolved. Germline CDR1 and CDR2: SGHAT and FQNNGV. V shed 7 bases and J shed 4 bases, with 16 bases lying between them. This CDR3 contains 14 residues. The CDR3 is CASTREVEIYGYTF. CDR3 DNA: TGTGCCAGCACCCGCGAGGTGGAAATCTATGGCTACACCTTC.

This clonotype has a count of ten or more. V gene TRBV29-1 combines with J gene TRBJ1-2, with 7 positions matching TRBD1. The CDR3 loop spans 14 amino acids. Germline lookup yields CDR1 SQVTM and CDR2 ANQGSEA. The V and J ends lost 5 bases and 4 bases, in that order; junction bases with no gene match: 10. Here the CDR3 reads CSVRSGQFIYGYTF. The CDR3 coding sequence is TGCAGCGTTAGGTCGGGACAGTTCATCTATGGCTACACCTTC.

On this clonotype itself: The junction and the germline gene differ at one end; a read error may be behind it. The chain employs TRBV19 and TRBJ1-1; D gene unclear. CDR3 size: 14 residues. Looked up from germline, CDR1 is LNHDA and CDR2 is SQIVND (reference sequence). This CDR3 is CASRARRANTEDFF. As DNA, the CDR3 is TGTGCCAGTAGGGCCAGGAGGGCGAACACTGAAGATTTCTTT.

This clonotype has more than one count but fewer than ten. The chain carries TRBV10-3 and TRBJ2-1, with 10 positions matching TRBD1. The CDR3 totals 15 residues. The germline V gene encodes CDR1 ENHRY and CDR2 SYGVKD. Trimming at V came to 9 bases and at J to 1 base, leaving 6 bases not matched to a gene. CDR3 DNA sequence: TGTGCCATGGGGACAGGGGTTCCTTCCTACAATGAGCAGTTCTTC. Encoded protein: CAMGTGVPSYNEQFF.

This clonotype appeared a few times. This chain uses TRBV29-1 with TRBJ1-3; perhaps TRBD1 as D (6 bases). Germline values: CDR1 SQVTM, CDR2 ANQGSEA. This CDR3 is built from 17 residues. With 4 bases removed from V and 4 bases from J, the gap between germline ends came to 23 bases. The CDR3 nucleotides are TGCAGCGTTGGGTTGACAGGTTACTCGTCGGTGGGAAACACCATATATTTT. Translation: CSVGLTGYSSVGNTIYF.

V gene TRBV27 combines with J gene TRBJ1-5; D gene uncertain. CDR1 and CDR2 (germline): MNHEY, SMNVEV (reference sequence). The CDR3 is 14 residues long. V dropped 3 bases and J dropped 0 bases, with 6 bases sitting between them. In DNA, the CDR3 is TGTGCCAGCAGTTTTAGTAATAGCAATCAGCCCCAGCATTTT. It yields the protein CASSFSNSNQPQHF.

This clonotype was recorded a few times. This chain uses TRBV20-1 with TRBJ2-1; 8 positions match TRBD1. Germline assignment: CDR1 DFQATT and CDR2 SNEGSKA (reference sequence). This CDR3 comprises 13 residues. V trimming: 2 bases; J trimming: 7 bases; junction bases outside the gene matches: 4. The chain's CDR3 is CSARNDRGNEQFF. The CDR3 bases are TGCAGTGCTAGAAATGACAGGGGAAATGAGCAGTTCTTC.